This TCR beta chain was recovered during a study of T cells in Graves' hyperthyroidism and ophthalmopathy. Points from the study as a whole: Ophthalmopathy onset followed model prediction by a median about 6.5 months.

Clinicians diagnosed patients from clinical symptoms, serum thyroxine and TRAb, thyroid ultrasound and orbital computed tomography. V was shortened by 1 base and J by 0 bases, with 12 bases between the two germline ends. This CDR3 is 16 amino acids long. There were TCR beta CDR3 regions amplified from RNA transcripts. The primer set for the first-round RT-PCR of the TCR CDR3 was HTBI. MiXCR, applied by TCRdb to the multiplex PCR reads, yields one record per CDR3 protein. The table records almost 600,000 distinct CDR3 sequences, roughly 50% of them present only once. This clonotype was counted many times. The antigen remains unidentified.

The sequenced material came from peripheral blood or thyroid tissue (not recorded which). This sequence joins TRBV12-3 or TRBV12-4 and TRBJ1-1, with D hard to call. This clonotype was obtained from a woman younger than 30 with Graves' hyperthyroidism. The CDR3 bases are TGTGCCAGCAGTTTAGGTCCCCGGGGAATGAACACTGAAGCTTTCTTT. Protein: CASSLGPRGMNTEAFF.